A selection of T cell receptor beta chains follows, all from one sample in a study of control samples from healthy donors and cancer patients. Libraries were prepared by immunoSEQ multiplex PCR; TCRdb keeps only in-frame clonotypes and omits some of them. The sample comprises about 50,000 clones, approximately 91% of which are singletons, and over 35% rests with the top ten. Material: PBMCs. All receptors derive from a man in his fifties with head and neck cancer. Both conserved end residues are part of each CDR3.

j_gene	v_gene	CDR3aa
TRBJ1-2	TRBV5-1	CASSLESGRDYGYTF
TRBJ1-1	TRBV10-3	CAISGRTGFEAFF
TRBJ2-3	TRBV6-4	CASSADRAGTQYF
TRBJ2-1	TRBV5-8	CASSGGLVGRAVYNEQFF
TRBJ1-2	TRBV3-1/TRBV3-2	CASSQHPGQHTNYGYTF
TRBJ2-2	TRBV5-1	CASSMTSTGELFF
TRBJ2-4	TRBV5-4	CASSSTGGNIQYF
TRBJ2-4	TRBV6-2/TRBV6-3	CASSSPSITRVGAKNIQYF
TRBJ2-7	TRBV18	CASSPSRQDRSYEQYF
TRBJ2-1	TRBV4-3	CASSQAGHSEQFF
TRBJ2-5	TRBV6-1	CASSEAGVSETQYF
TRBJ2-7	TRBV5-1	CASSLVGGRDRGALSRLDEQYF
TRBJ2-1	TRBV18	CASRGSSYNEQFF
TRBJ1-3	TRBV5-1	CASSPGQGASGNTIYF
TRBJ1-1	TRBV6-2/TRBV6-3	CASSRQGDTEAFF
TRBJ1-1	TRBV11-3	CASSLGQAEAFF
TRBJ2-3	TRBV19	CASSYSFSGSGGTDTQYF
TRBJ1-6	TRBV7-8	CASSLSGTASSYNSPLHF
TRBJ1-1	TRBV27	CASSGHLNTEAFF
TRBJ2-7	TRBV9	CASSVAGLAYEQYF
TRBJ2-3	TRBV9	CASSRKPGQFTDTQYF
TRBJ2-7	TRBV28	CASRYRPRLLAGVFGQYF
TRBJ2-1	TRBV6-5	CASRQGGYNEQFF
TRBJ1-1	TRBV11-2	CASSLVSPPMRGAFF
TRBJ2-7	TRBV5-5	CASSFRLAGPSSGSYEQYF
TRBJ2-1	TRBV5-8	CASSLVVTGYHNEQFF
TRBJ2-1	TRBV6-6	CASSPRPESSYNEQFF
TRBJ1-5	TRBV30	CAWSVIGGFRQPQHF
TRBJ2-5	TRBV2	CASSFRYTQETQYF
TRBJ1-2	TRBV3-1/TRBV3-2	CASSQSVGSLGYTF
TRBJ1-2	TRBV28	CASRAGGHGYTF
TRBJ2-2	TRBV5-1	CASSLASQITGELFF
TRBJ2-1	TRBV27	CASMGGLGITNEQFF
TRBJ1-5	TRBV7-2	CASSFGQSNQPQHF
TRBJ2-7	TRBV5-1	CASSFRSTGLGGTYEQYF
TRBJ1-5	TRBV27	CASSLSRTPGGPQHF
TRBJ2-6	TRBV5-1	CASGALDSNSGANVLTF
TRBJ2-5	TRBV7-9	CASSSTTGIETQYF
TRBJ2-1	TRBV27	CASSFGINEQFF
TRBJ1-6	TRBV5-6	CASSLEPGSSYNSPLHF
TRBJ2-3	TRBV6-2/TRBV6-3	CASSAEGSTDTQYF
TRBJ2-4	TRBV6-6	CASSYSRTAKNIQYF
TRBJ2-7	TRBV15	CATSRSRGLYEQYF
TRBJ1-1	TRBV10-3	CAIKGGWNTEAFF
TRBJ2-1	TRBV5-4	CASSASPGLYNEQFF
TRBJ1-1	TRBV6-7	CASSYAGRGQWGGGTEAFF
TRBJ1-2	TRBV28	CASARQGAINYGYTF
TRBJ1-2	TRBV4-1	CASSQPGGNYGYTF
TRBJ1-2	TRBV5-1	CASSLRGSPGYQNNYGYTF
TRBJ2-3	TRBV19	CASSITLLAASTDTQYF
TRBJ2-1	TRBV4-1	CASSQLAGSIRDEQFF